Each of the 24 T cell receptor beta chains below was sequenced from the same sample in a study of cytomegalovirus exposure and HLA in healthy donors. The repertoire was sequenced with immunoSEQ multiplex PCR; TCRdb's copy has only in-frame clones and lacks some. The data hold under 200,000 clones, with 95% to 96% observed a single time. Sequencing was carried out using PBMCs. The receptors were gathered from a woman aged 18-29 years in good health and CMV-seronegative.

The sample holds one count of this clone. The chain links TRBV27 to TRBJ2-2, with D hard to call. The CDR3 covers 15 residues. V was trimmed by 4 bases and J by 1 base, leaving 10 bases between them. The germline V gene encodes CDR1 MNHEY and CDR2 SMNVEV (reference sequence). The CDR3 spells CASSYQTGNTGELFF. The CDR3 DNA reads as TGTGCCAGCAGTTACCAGACGGGGAACACCGGGGAGCTGTTTTTT.

The chain employs TRBV2 and TRBJ2-2; D may be TRBD2 (6 bases). Germline lookup yields CDR1 SNHLY and CDR2 FYNNEI. There are 18 residues in the CDR3. Trimming pared 3 bases from V and 0 bases from J, leaving 17 bases between. CDR3 DNA: TGTGCCAGCAGTGAGACTGGGAGGACAAATTCGAACACCGGGGAGCTGTTTTTT. It encodes CASSETGRTNSNTGELFF. Filled out from reference TRBV2 and TRBJ2-2, the complete variable domain reads EPEVTQTPSHQVTQMGQEVILRCVPISNHLYFYWYRQILGQKVEFLVSFYNNEISEKSEIFDDQFSVERPDGSNFTLKIRSTKLEDSAMYFCASSETGRTNSNTGELFFGEGSRLTVL.

The chain has TRBV9 and TRBJ1-4; D possibly corresponds to TRBD1 (6 bases). The CDR3 consists of 15 residues. The V end was cut by 3 bases, the J end by 6 bases, with 15 bases between. Germline-derived CDR1 and CDR2 are SGDLS and YYNGEE. The CDR3 spells CASSAGRGSDEKLFF. CDR3 nucleotides: TGTGCCAGCAGCGCCGGCAGGGGTTCTGATGAAAAACTGTTTTTT.

For the CDR3, the DNA is TGTGCCAGCAGCCCCCGGACAGGGCGGAACGGGGAGCTGTTTTTT. Amino acids: CASSPRTGRNGELFF. The rearrangement links TRBV7-2 to TRBJ2-2; 8 nucleotides match TRBD1. This CDR3 region has 15 residues. V dropped 5 bases and J dropped 7; count of bases not matched to a gene: 9. Germline CDR1 reads SGHTA; CDR2 reads FQGNSA.

V gene TRBV7-9 combines with J gene TRBJ1-2, with 10 bases identical to TRBD1. V trimming: 3 bases; J trimming: 8 bases; junction bases outside the gene matches: 12. Germline lookup yields CDR1 SEHNR and CDR2 FQNEAQ (reference sequence). The CDR3 spans 16 residues. CDR3 amino acids: CASSLTATGGAQGYTF. DNA for the CDR3: TGTGCCAGCAGCTTGACGGCGACAGGGGGCGCGCAGGGCTACACCTTC. Filled out from reference TRBV7-9 and TRBJ1-2, the complete variable domain reads DTGVSQNPRHKITKRGQNVTFRCDPISEHNRLYWYRQTLGQGPEFLTYFQNEAQLEKSRLLSDRFSAERPKGSFSTLEIQRTEQGDSAMYLCASSLTATGGAQGYTFGSGTRLTVV.

The rearrangement joins TRBV2 to TRBJ2-7, with TRBD2 identical over 12 bases. The CDR3 extends over 14 amino acids. With V trimmed by 7 bases and J by 12 bases, 13 bases remained unmatched. Germline lookup yields CDR1 SNHLY and CDR2 FYNNEI. Here the CDR3 reads CASTTGTSGLLGYF. The CDR3, as DNA: TGTGCCAGCACAACAGGGACTAGCGGGTTGCTCGGGTACTTC.

This sequence joins TRBV9 and TRBJ2-7, with TRBD1 matching 8 bases. The CDR3 totals 16 residues. The V gene end was trimmed by 2 bases and the J gene end by 3 bases; junction bases not matched to a gene: 10. Per germline, CDR1 SGDLS and CDR2 YYNGEE. The CDR3 nucleotides read TGTGCCAGCAGCGTCGGACAGGGCCCCCACCTCTACGAGCAGTACTTC. Its protein product is CASSVGQGPHLYEQYF.

This clone was observed a single time. The CDR3, as DNA: TGTGCCAGCAGCGAAGCGAGGTATGCAGGGCAGCCCCAGCATTTT. The encoded protein is CASSEARYAGQPQHF. This chain connects TRBV5-6 to TRBJ1-5, with a tentative D call TRBD1 (5 bases). V gave up 4 bases and J gave up 7 bases, with 18 bases separating them. CDR1 SGHDT and CDR2 YYEEEE come from the germline V gene. CDR3 length equals 15 residues.

V usage is TRBV7-9 and J usage is TRBJ1-2; D gene unclear. The V gene lost 1 base and the J gene lost 0 bases, with 12 bases spanning the gap. Germline CDR1 SEHNR, CDR2 FQNEAQ (reference sequence). The CDR3 consists of 16 residues. The CDR3 reads CASSLVSDNSNYGYTF. CDR3 coding DNA: TGTGCCAGCAGCTTAGTCTCCGACAACTCTAACTATGGCTACACCTTC.

The V gene is TRBV7-9, the J gene TRBJ1-3, with D uncertain. With 1 base removed from V and 0 bases from J, the gap between germline ends came to 16 bases. The CDR3 runs to 18 residues. CDR1 SEHNR and CDR2 FQNEAQ come from the germline V gene (reference sequence). This CDR3 reads CASSLVLTTGFSGNTIYF. Written as DNA, the CDR3 is TGTGCCAGCAGCTTAGTTTTGACTACGGGGTTCTCTGGAAACACCATATATTTT.

This rearrangement joins TRBV7-8 to TRBJ2-7, with 10 nucleotides matching TRBD1. This CDR3 is built from 14 residues. Germline lookup yields CDR1 SGHVS and CDR2 FQNEAQ. V lost 6 bases and J lost 7; bases outside the gene matches: 9. CDR3 protein: CASSKRDRGLEQYF. The CDR3 DNA is TGTGCCAGCAGTAAACGGGACAGGGGTTTGGAGCAGTACTTC.

The chain couples TRBV30 to TRBJ1-1, with D unclear. Trimming took off 2 bases at V and 0 bases at J, with 10 bases between the two ends. Germline CDR1 reads GTSNPN; CDR2 reads SVGIG (reference sequence). The CDR3 sequence is 14 residues long. CDR3 sequence reads: CAWSRSTMNTEAFF. The CDR3, as DNA: TGTGCCTGGAGTCGCAGTACGATGAACACTGAAGCTTTCTTT.

The chain combines TRBV5-4 with TRBJ2-2; 7 nucleotides align to TRBD2. Trimming took 1 base from V and 4 from J; bases not matched to a gene: 7. The CDR3 has 16 amino acids. Germline V CDR1 and CDR2: SGHNT, YYREEE (reference sequence). The CDR3 sequence is CASSLSGGFGTGELFF. CDR3 bases: TGTGCCAGCAGCTTGTCGGGGGGTTTCGGCACCGGGGAGCTGTTTTTT.

This clone has only one observation. The V gene is TRBV9, the J gene TRBJ2-3; 13 nucleotides match TRBD2. The CDR3 is made up of 17 amino acids. With V trimmed by 3 bases and J by 3 bases, 7 bases remained unmatched. Looked up from germline, CDR1 is SGDLS and CDR2 is YYNGEE. CDR3 residues: CASSAELAGGLTDTQYF. The CDR3, as DNA: TGTGCCAGCAGCGCCGAACTAGCGGGGGGGCTTACAGATACGCAGTATTTT.

This rearrangement joins TRBV10-3 to TRBJ2-3, with D perhaps TRBD1 (6 bases). The germline CDR1 and CDR2 sequences are ENHRY and SYGVKD. This CDR3 has 17 residues. The V and J ends lost 3 bases and 1 base respectively, with 17 bases between them. The CDR3, as DNA: TGTGCCATCAGTGACTTAATGGGGGCATTGCGCACAGATACGCAGTATTTT. Protein: CAISDLMGALRTDTQYF.

The chain joins TRBV5-1 to TRBJ2-7, with 7 nucleotides matching TRBD1. Trimming at V came to 0 bases and at J to 7 bases, leaving 10 bases not matched to a gene. Germline values: CDR1 SGHRS, CDR2 YFSETQ. This CDR3 is built from 15 residues. CDR3 region: CASSLADRPTGEQYF. CDR3 coding DNA: TGCGCCAGCAGCTTGGCGGACAGGCCAACGGGGGAGCAGTACTTC.

The chain has TRBV29-1 and TRBJ2-5; perhaps TRBD2 as D (7 bases). The CDR3 length is 13 residues. Between the trimmed V and J ends, which lost 7 bases and 4 bases, there was a span of 16 bases. The germline gives CDR1 SQVTM, CDR2 ANQGSEA. CDR3 sequence: CSARGGVGETQYF. In nucleotides, the CDR3 is TGCAGCGCGAGGGGGGGAGTGGGAGAGACCCAGTACTTC.

The J gene is TRBJ2-2, the V gene TRBV7-2; TRBD1 is a possible D gene (6 bases). Trimming pared 0 bases from V and 7 bases from J, leaving 12 bases between. The CDR3 consists of 15 residues. Germline CDR1 and CDR2: SGHTA and FQGNSA. The CDR3 DNA reads TGTGCCAGCAGCTTAGCGTACAGGGCTGTCGGGGAGCTGTTTTTT. It yields the protein CASSLAYRAVGELFF.

The chain links TRBV7-6 to TRBJ2-2, with D perhaps TRBD2 (6 bases). Germline CDR1 is SGHVS and CDR2 is FNYEAQ. CDR3 length: 13 residues. With 3 bases removed from V and 6 bases from J, the gap between germline ends came to 8 bases. Here the CDR3 DNA reads TGTGCCAGCAGCTTTGGGGAGGCCGGGGAGCTGTTTTTT. Translation: CASSFGEAGELFF.

J is TRBJ1-1 and V is TRBV5-6, with D perhaps TRBD1 (5 bases). This CDR3 is built from 12 residues. V was cut by 3 bases and J by 5 bases, with 8 bases left in between. Germline V CDR1 and CDR2: SGHDT, YYEEEE. CDR3 in amino acids: CASSSGGTEAFF. The CDR3 nucleotides are TGTGCCAGCAGCTCGGGGGGGACTGAAGCTTTCTTT. Based on the CDR3 plus reference TRBV5-6 and TRBJ1-1, the full variable domain is DAGVTQSPTHLIKTRGQQVTLRCSPKSGHDTVSWYQQALGQGPQFIFQYYEEEERQRGNFPDRFSGHQFPNYSSELNVNALLLGDSALYLCASSSGGTEAFFGQGTRLTVV.

This chain joins TRBV4-1 and TRBJ2-1, with D perhaps matching TRBD1 (5 bases). The V end lost 3 bases, the J end lost 5 bases, and 11 bases lay between the germline ends. Germline-derived CDR1 and CDR2 are MGHRA and YSYEKL. The CDR3 consists of 14 residues. CDR3 in DNA: TGCGCCAGCAGCCATTATACAGGACACAATGAGCAGTTCTTC. Translation: CASSHYTGHNEQFF.

The rearrangement uses TRBV9 and TRBJ1-5; the D gene is possibly TRBD1 (6 bases). Trimming cost V 0 bases and J 7 bases, with 14 bases left between them. The CDR3 covers 15 residues. Germline V lookup: CDR1 SGDLS, CDR2 YYNGEE. Here the CDR3 reads CASSVGSGADQPQHF. CDR3 in DNA: TGTGCCAGCAGCGTAGGATCAGGGGCCGACCAGCCCCAGCATTTT.

This clone was seen just once. This rearrangement joins TRBV7-8 to TRBJ2-5, with 11 bases that match TRBD2. This CDR3 has 15 amino acids. Trimming at V came to 6 bases and at J to 5 bases, leaving 8 bases not matched to a gene. Germline CDR1 is SGHVS and CDR2 is FQNEAQ. The CDR3 loop is CASRISGGVFETQYF. Here the CDR3 DNA reads TGTGCCAGCAGGATTAGCGGGGGGGTGTTCGAGACCCAGTACTTC. The whole variable domain, remainder taken from reference TRBV7-8 and TRBJ2-5, is GAGVSQSPRYKVAKRGQDVALRCDPISGHVSLFWYQQALGQGPEFLTYFQNEAQLDKSGLPSDRFFAERPEGSVSTLKIQRTQQEDSAVYLCASRISGGVFETQYFGPGTRLLVL.

The gene calls are TRBV19 and TRBJ2-3, with D tentatively TRBD1 (6 bases). Looked up from germline, CDR1 is LNHDA and CDR2 is SQIVND (reference sequence). The CDR3 length is 14 residues. The ends were cut back, 1 base at V and 2 bases at J, with 7 bases in the middle. CDR3: CASSIGDNTDTQYF. The DNA of the CDR3 is TGTGCCAGTAGTATAGGGGACAACACAGATACGCAGTATTTT. Based on the CDR3 plus reference TRBV19 and TRBJ2-3, the full variable domain is DGGITQSPKYLFRKEGQNVTLSCEQNLNHDAMYWYRQDPGQGLRLIYYSQIVNDFQKGDIAEGYSVSREKKESFPLTVTSAQKNPTAFYLCASSIGDNTDTQYFGPGTRLTVL.